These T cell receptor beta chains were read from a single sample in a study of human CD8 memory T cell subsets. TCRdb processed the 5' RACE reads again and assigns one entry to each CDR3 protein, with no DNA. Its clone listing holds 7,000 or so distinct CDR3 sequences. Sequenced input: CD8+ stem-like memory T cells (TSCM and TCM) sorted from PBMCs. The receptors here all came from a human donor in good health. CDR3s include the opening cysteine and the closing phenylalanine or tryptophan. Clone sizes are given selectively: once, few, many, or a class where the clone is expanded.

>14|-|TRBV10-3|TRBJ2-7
CAISESSGRYEQYF
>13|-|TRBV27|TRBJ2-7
CASSHNSRSEQYF
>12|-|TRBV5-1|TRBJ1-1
CASGRANTEAFF
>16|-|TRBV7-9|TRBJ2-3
CASSGRAGASTDTQYF
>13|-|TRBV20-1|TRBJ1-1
CSARDRVWTEAFF
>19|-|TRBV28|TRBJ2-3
CASSLTAASGRAGTDTQYF
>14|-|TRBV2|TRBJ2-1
CASSGGGGNNEQFF
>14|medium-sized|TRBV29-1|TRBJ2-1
CSVKGLAGVYEQFF
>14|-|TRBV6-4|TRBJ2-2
CASSPTGGNGELFF
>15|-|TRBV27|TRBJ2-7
CASSLRGGLSYEQYF
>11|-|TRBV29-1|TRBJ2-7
CSVGVGYEQYF
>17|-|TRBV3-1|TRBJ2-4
CASSQTGLAGVKNIQYF
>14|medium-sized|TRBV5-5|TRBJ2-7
CASSLVHGSYEQYF
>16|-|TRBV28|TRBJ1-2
CASNGGRGGDGYGYTF
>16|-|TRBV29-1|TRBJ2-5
CSVETPRTGGVVAQYF
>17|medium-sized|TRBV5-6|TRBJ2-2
CASSGDRGLEYPGELFF
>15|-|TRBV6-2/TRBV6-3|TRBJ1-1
CASSYALGENTEAFF
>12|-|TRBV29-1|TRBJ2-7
CSVAGQGYEQYF